Described below is a single TCR beta chain sequence and its context. Generated by immunoSEQ multiplex PCR, the TCRdb table keeps only in-frame clones and is missing some. The sample shows 95,000 to 150,000 clones, 75% to 90% of them seen only once. This sample is part of a study of blood T cell repertoires in COVID-19. Germline V gives CDR1 SGHNT, CDR2 YYREEE (reference sequence). Deletions cut 1 base from V and 4 bases from J, with 14 bases between. The CDR3 is 15 amino acids. The sequence was collected from an older woman with acute or convalescent COVID-19. The sequenced sample was peripheral blood. The chain joins TRBV5-4 to TRBJ1-2, with TRBD1 as a possible D gene (5 bases). The CDR3 is CASSLHLGEGYGYTF. The CDR3 DNA sequence: TGTGCCAGCAGCTTGCATTTAGGGGAGGGCTATGGCTACACCTTC. Looking up the rest from reference TRBV5-4 and TRBJ1-2 gives the full variable domain: ETGVTQSPTHLIKTRGQQVTLRCSSQSGHNTVSWYQQALGQGPQFIFQYYREEENGRGNFPPRFSGLQFPNYSSELNVNALELDDSALYLCASSLHLGEGYGYTFGSGTRLTVV.